Below, one T cell receptor beta chain is given with its context. The data belong to a study of monozygotic twins with inflammatory bowel disease. CDR1 is DFQATT and CDR2 is SNEGSKA in the germline V gene (reference sequence). The CDR3 sequence is 12 residues long. TCRdb reprocessed the 5' RACE reads and reports one entry per CDR3 protein, with no DNA. The sample has about 160,000 distinct CDR3 sequences, and its top ten clones hold 2.8%. The chain is built from TRBV20-1 and TRBJ2-7; as DNA is missing, the TRBD1 call by TCRdb cannot be tested. The sample comprised blood. The sequence was obtained from a human donor with ulcerative colitis or Crohn's disease, or a healthy co-twin of an affected twin (not recorded which). The CDR3 here is CSAPPGDYEQYF.